This T cell receptor (beta chain) stems from a study of blood T cell repertoires in COVID-19 (dated by TCRdb to the early 2020s). As for the study more broadly: Samples from collaborators originated in the United States, Italy and Spain and spanned both the acute and convalescent phases of COVID-19. The repertoires were released in a freely available public database intended as a resource for research on the immune response to SARS-CoV-2. The samples were drawn from the first 160 participants of the ongoing ImmuneRACE study and from 1,200 or so subjects provided by 6 global collaborators. Subjects who had been exposed to COVID-19, were actively infected with it, or had recovered from it provided the deeply sampled blood TCRbeta repertoires that made up the dataset. A de-identified subject ID, COVID-19 status, age in years and sex were almost always included in the sample metadata. The material from the prospective study consisted of cDNA or gDNA derived from T cells, B-cell-depleted T cells, or PBMCs. HLA class I and class II types, where available, came from metadata supplied by the sample provider rather than from assay-based typing.

In Seattle, one collaborating source enrolled patients while the infection was active and tracked those patients longitudinally over the course of disease. Each collaborating institution followed its own protocols to collect whole blood in K2EDTA tubes. Collaborator samples were shipped for TCRbeta analysis as frozen whole blood, isolated PBMCs, or DNA extracted from either sample type. From V the trimming removes 7 bases and from J it removes 2 bases, while the gene matches leave 25 bases of the junction unaccounted for. The germline V gene gives CDR1 as SQVTM and CDR2 as ANQGSEA. The CDR3 has 20 amino acids, counting the end cysteine and phenylalanine. Only the CDR3 DNA is retained, 60 bases long and in frame from the first base. Note on this clone: Its antigen is still unknown. Base qualities are not recorded, but no much larger clone differs from it by a single base.

The immunoSEQ Assay, a bias-controlled multiplex PCR, was used to amplify TCRbeta CDR3 regions from genomic DNA. As for the original processing: The number of nucleated cells in each sample was estimated by amplification of reference gene primers within the assay. To quantify the absolute abundance of each unique TCRbeta CDR3 rearrangement, sequence reads were collapsed and filtered. For each sample, productive Simpson clonality was calculated as the square root of Simpson's diversity index across productive rearrangements. TCRdb stores this immuneACCESS table with in-frame sequences only. Part of the clones is absent; in the studies checked, under half of the shortfall reflects unresolved V genes, and no reason is known for the rest. The V and J calls and the clone size are those of that table, but D and trimming were determined from the DNA. The table for this sample lists roughly 240,000 clones; roughly 86% of them were counted only once. Of the sample, roughly 6.2% falls within the top ten clones.

Results the study describes overall, beyond this receptor: How much clinical and demographic metadata was included differed by source and by participant, and the metadata was provided uncurated.

The source of this sequence is a woman aged 80 or over with COVID-19, enrolled during active disease. The specimen sequenced was peripheral blood. The chain links TRBV29-1 with TRBJ2-3; 9 bases in the junction line up with TRBD1. Read as DNA, the sequence is TGCAGCGCGACCCCCTATGGGACAGGGAAAAAGAAATACTCCACAGATACGCAGTATTTT. This is translated as CSATPYGTGKKKYSTDTQYF.